Listed below are T cell receptor beta chains from one sample, sequenced in a study of long-term antiretroviral therapy in people with HIV. Sequencing was performed with immunoSEQ multiplex PCR; in TCRdb, only in-frame clones are kept and a portion is missing. Found here are some 28,000 clones, roughly 90% of them singletons; the top ten hold 4.1%. The sequences come from unsorted PBMCs, collected 0.5 years after starting antiretroviral therapy. Receptors were obtained from a woman in her late teens or twenties with HIV. CDR3s leave out the opening cysteine and the closing phenylalanine or tryptophan. The D gene is left open where the match is weak.

CDR3: ASSESHGPGQGAFTEAF
V: TRBV5-1
D: TRBD1

CDR3: ASSLGLAGESLRGTQY
V: TRBV13
D: TRBD2

CDR3: ASSFGAPYEQY
V: TRBV5-1
D: -

CDR3: ASSQFLTGGGTSYNEQF
V: TRBV4-3
D: TRBD1

CDR3: ASSLTVSSDRNEQF
V: TRBV7-3
D: -

CDR3: ASSSWGRQGGGNTIY
V: TRBV7-9
D: -

CDR3: ASGLTSGVNEQF
V: TRBV28
D: -

CDR3: ASSPRRRGSELSYNEQF
V: TRBV7-3
D: -

CDR3: ASSVGWGSYNEQF
V: TRBV9
D: -

CDR3: ASSPRLAGGITPYNEQF
V: TRBV7-6
D: TRBD2

CDR3: ASSFGGGLQETQY
V: TRBV7-6
D: TRBD2

CDR3: ASSWGQGYEQY
V: TRBV19
D: -

CDR3: ASSLRGRDYEQY
V: TRBV27
D: TRBD1

CDR3: ASSQAGANTEAF
V: TRBV4-3
D: -

CDR3: ASSQDIGNKNTEAF
V: TRBV4-3
D: -

CDR3: ASTQTGTNEKLF
V: TRBV19
D: TRBD1

CDR3: ASSLAGGGYEQY
V: TRBV7-3
D: -

CDR3: ASSSHSFSEQY
V: TRBV27
D: -

CDR3: ASARTVSSYNEQF
V: TRBV19
D: -

CDR3: ASSKEGTGSYEQY
V: TRBV18
D: TRBD1

CDR3: ASSESGNPDEQF
V: TRBV2
D: -

CDR3: ASRDPSGEQY
V: TRBV5-5
D: -

CDR3: ASSQDEGPGNTIY
V: TRBV4-1
D: -

CDR3: AASPTGLVYEQY
V: TRBV28
D: -

CDR3: ATSRRDHVPGDLEAF
V: TRBV15
D: -

CDR3: ASSQEGRGSYEQY
V: TRBV4-3
D: TRBD1

CDR3: ASSHRVTDTQY
V: TRBV4-3
D: -

CDR3: ASSESGTSNEKLF
V: TRBV6-1
D: -

CDR3: ASDRALSNQPQH
V: TRBV9
D: TRBD1

CDR3: ASSLPGSEKLF
V: TRBV5-4
D: -

CDR3: ASSLGGASGTEQY
V: TRBV7-3
D: TRBD2

CDR3: SAIYGSHT
V: TRBV20-1
D: -

CDR3: ASSQDWRDPTEQY
V: TRBV4-3
D: -

CDR3: ASSLAGGESYNEQF
V: TRBV7-3
D: TRBD2

CDR3: AISESPQGTYNEQF
V: TRBV10-3
D: -

CDR3: SVMGQMSENTGELF
V: TRBV29-1
D: TRBD1

CDR3: ASSTSGRATDTQY
V: TRBV7-2
D: TRBD2

CDR3: ASRKPGDLISPLH
V: TRBV6-5
D: -

CDR3: ASRVGQGDTIY
V: TRBV2
D: TRBD1

CDR3: ASSLGGRGYNEQF
V: TRBV11-3
D: TRBD2

CDR3: ASSHEGLGEQF
V: TRBV19
D: -

CDR3: ASSYSGTGMAQY
V: TRBV6-5
D: -

CDR3: ASSAGTSGYEQY
V: TRBV9
D: TRBD2

CDR3: ASSLTGQAGDEQF
V: TRBV7-9
D: -

CDR3: ASSPLESYT
V: TRBV6-5
D: -

CDR3: ASSKQGGSTDTQY
V: TRBV25-1
D: TRBD1

CDR3: ATSRGRDRVTDTQY
V: TRBV15
D: TRBD1

CDR3: AISVSPLYTDTQY
V: TRBV10-3
D: -

CDR3: SVEGATGGTEAF
V: TRBV29-1
D: -

CDR3: ASSSGSTDTQY
V: TRBV6-4
D: -